The 18 T cell receptor beta chains below all came from one sample that was sequenced in a study of PD-L1 blockade in urothelial cancer. The assay was immunoSEQ multiplex PCR, and TCRdb's table has in-frame clones only and misses some. The sample has about 37,000 clones, about four fifths seen once. The source was PBMCs, collected around atezolizumab (anti-PD-L1) treatment. All receptors come from a man aged 55 to 70 with urothelial cancer.

The gene calls are TRBV29-1 and TRBJ2-3; perhaps TRBD2 as D (6 bases). The CDR3 loop spans 12 amino acids. CDR1 is SQVTM and CDR2 is ANQGSEA in the germline V gene. V was clipped by 6 bases and J by 0 bases, with 7 bases between them. CDR3 sequence (DNA): TGCAGCGTAGGGACTAGCACAGATACGCAGTATTTT. Its protein product is CSVGTSTDTQYF.

The chain uses TRBV5-8 and TRBJ1-2, with D unclear. The germline gives CDR1 SGHTS, CDR2 YDEGEE. This CDR3 is 13 amino acids long. V lost 2 bases to trimming and J lost 1 base, with 6 bases between them. CDR3 nucleotide sequence: TGTGCCAGCAGCTTTATAATTAACTATGGCTACACCTTC. The encoded protein is CASSFIINYGYTF.

The chain recombines TRBV30 with TRBJ1-6; tentatively, D is TRBD1 (5 bases). Trimming stripped 3 bases from V and 8 bases from J, with 8 bases between. The germline V gene encodes CDR1 GTSNPN and CDR2 SVGIG (reference sequence). This CDR3 spans 12 amino acids. CDR3 loop: CAWRGGDSPLHF. The CDR3 DNA follows: TGTGCCTGGAGGGGGGGGGATTCACCCCTCCACTTT.

The chain recombines TRBV6-5 with TRBJ1-2; D is possibly TRBD1 (6 bases). CDR3 length equals 14 residues. Germline V CDR1 and CDR2: MNHEY, SVGAGI. V dropped 6 bases and J dropped 5 bases, with 16 bases sitting between them. CDR3 amino acids: CASRYPGQQYGYTF. The CDR3 coding sequence is TGTGCCAGCAGATACCCGGGACAACAGTATGGCTACACCTTC.

This chain joins TRBV10-3 and TRBJ2-5, with 7 bases that match TRBD2. The CDR3 length is 15 residues. Germline loops: CDR1 ENHRY, CDR2 SYGVKD. J lost 2 bases, V lost 3 bases, and 6 bases had no gene match. This CDR3 reads CAISDQRGGQETQYF. For the CDR3, the DNA is TGTGCCATCAGTGACCAACGGGGAGGGCAAGAGACCCAGTACTTC.

The chain links TRBV5-1 to TRBJ1-1; D is perhaps TRBD1 (6 bases). Trimming removed 4 bases from V and 1 base from J, with 11 bases in between. This CDR3 has 14 amino acids. Per germline, CDR1 SGHRS and CDR2 YFSETQ. In DNA form, the CDR3 reads TGCGCCAGCAGCAAAGACAGGCCGAACACTGAAGCTTTCTTT. It encodes CASSKDRPNTEAFF.

The chain uses TRBV6-5 and TRBJ1-1, with 8 bases aligning to TRBD1. The V segment lost 0 bases and the J segment 5 bases; nucleotides outside the gene matches: 2. Germline-derived CDR1 and CDR2 are MNHEY and SVGAGI. This CDR3 has 14 residues. CDR3 DNA sequence: TGTGCCAGCAGTTACTCGGACAGGGAGACTGAAGCTTTCTTT. Encoded protein: CASSYSDRETEAFF.

The chain joins TRBV5-1 to TRBJ1-6, with 7 bases aligning to TRBD1. The ends lost 3 bases at V and 10 bases at J; junction bases unmatched: 16. Germline V gives CDR1 SGHRS, CDR2 YFSETQ. The CDR3 has 17 residues. The CDR3 sequence is CASSSARAGGMRSPLHF. In DNA, the CDR3 is TGCGCCAGCAGCTCCGCAAGGGCAGGGGGGATGCGGTCACCCCTCCACTTT.

The CDR3 loop reads CASAPLTLNTGVGGYTF. In DNA, the CDR3 is TGCGCCAGCGCTCCCCTCACTCTAAATACAGGGGTAGGAGGCTACACCTTC. The gene calls are TRBV10-2 and TRBJ1-2; 7 bases are a match to TRBD1. The CDR3 spans 17 residues. CDR1 and CDR2 from the germline V gene are WSHSY and SAAADI. The J segment lost 8 bases and the V segment lost 8 bases, leaving 23 bases of the junction unmatched.

The chain is built from TRBV28 and TRBJ1-4, with 12 bases fitting TRBD1. This CDR3 is built from 19 residues. The V gene end was trimmed by 5 bases and the J gene end by 4 bases; junction bases not matched to a gene: 14. CDR1 and CDR2 (germline): MDHEN, SYDVKM. CDR3 sequence: CASSPPLGTGGDDNEKLFF. CDR3 DNA sequence: TGTGCCAGCAGTCCCCCCCTTGGGACAGGGGGCGATGATAATGAAAAACTGTTTTTT.

This chain connects TRBV2 to TRBJ2-5; tentative D call: TRBD2 (5 bases). Per germline, CDR1 SNHLY and CDR2 FYNNEI. V dropped 3 bases and J dropped 3 bases, with 8 bases sitting between them. CDR3 length: 13 residues. As DNA, the CDR3 is TGTGCCAGCAGTGAGGTGCGGGAAGAGACCCAGTACTTC. Translating it yields CASSEVREETQYF.

This clone was observed a single time. The rearrangement links TRBV7-6 to TRBJ1-1, with 9 nucleotides matching TRBD1. Germline CDR1 is SGHVS and CDR2 is FNYEAQ. Trimming cost V 5 bases and J 5 bases; bases outside gene matches: 9. The length of the CDR3 is 15 residues. CDR3 in DNA: TGTGCCAGCAGCCCAGAGGGGACAGGGTGGACTGAAGCTTTCTTT. Translation: CASSPEGTGWTEAFF.

V is TRBV5-1 and J is TRBJ1-1; tentatively, D is TRBD1 (5 bases). CDR1 and CDR2 (germline): SGHRS, YFSETQ. The CDR3 covers 16 residues. V lost 0 bases, J lost 6 bases, and 18 bases lay in between. CDR3 protein: CASSLAGGAGGAEAFF. CDR3 coding DNA: TGCGCCAGCAGCTTGGCGGGAGGGGCGGGTGGTGCTGAAGCTTTCTTT. The complete variable domain, with remaining parts taken from reference TRBV5-1 and TRBJ1-1, reads KAGVTQTPRYLIKTRGQQVTLSCSPISGHRSVSWYQQTPGQGLQFLFEYFSETQRNKGNFPGRFSGRQFSNSRSEMNVSTLELGDSALYLCASSLAGGAGGAEAFFGQGTRLTVV.

V usage is TRBV9 and J usage is TRBJ1-6, with D possibly matching TRBD1 (5 bases). The V gene's germline CDR1 is SGDLS and CDR2 YYNGEE. Trimming shortened V by 3 bases and J by 7 bases, and 11 bases separated the two germline ends. CDR3 length equals 14 residues. The CDR3 is CASSGNPGNSPLHF. In nucleotides, the CDR3 is TGTGCCAGCAGCGGTAATCCAGGGAATTCACCCCTCCACTTT.

V is TRBV18 and J is TRBJ1-1; D gene ambiguous. This CDR3 has 13 residues. Between the trimmed V and J ends, which lost 5 bases and 1 base, there was a span of 8 bases. In germline, CDR1 is KGHSH, CDR2 LQKENI. The CDR3 spells CASSMDSNTEAFF. CDR3 sequence (DNA): TGTGCCAGCTCAATGGACTCGAACACTGAAGCTTTCTTT.

This clone was recorded a few times. The CDR3 loop is CASSWDSKNTGELFF. The CDR3 coding sequence is TGTGCCAGCAGCTGGGACAGTAAGAACACCGGGGAGCTGTTTTTT. The V call is TRBV11-1, the J call TRBJ2-2, with 7 bases matching TRBD1. With 4 bases clipped from V and 1 base from J, the junction kept 3 bases outside the gene matches. The V gene's germline CDR1 is SGHAT and CDR2 FQDESV (reference sequence). The CDR3 has 15 residues.

In its sample, this clone was seen a few times. V usage is TRBV4-1 and J usage is TRBJ2-5, with D possibly TRBD2 on 6 matching bases. CDR3 length equals 15 residues. Trimming removed 4 bases at V and 2 bases at J, with 14 bases between. Germline V gene lookup returns CDR1 MGHRA and CDR2 YSYEKL. As DNA, the CDR3 is TGCGCCAGCAGCCCCCGGGACGGGGGACAAGAGACCCAGTACTTC. Residues: CASSPRDGGQETQYF.

V is TRBV5-1 and J is TRBJ2-7, with TRBD2 identical over 11 bases. The junction had 14 bases not matched to a gene; V was cut back by 4 bases and J by 2 bases. The CDR3 length is 18 residues. The germline V gene has CDR1 SGHRS and CDR2 YFSETQ. CDR3 DNA sequence: TGCGCCAGCAGCGCACTACCCGGGACTAGCGGTACAACCTACGAGCAGTACTTC. Translation gives CASSALPGTSGTTYEQYF.